The rows below give T cell receptor beta chains drawn from one sample of a study of Ad26.COV2.S vaccination and SARS-CoV-2 variants. Repertoires were generated with immunoSEQ multiplex PCR, while TCRdb's copy carries only in-frame clones and drops some. In the table there are about 350,000 clones, 75% to 90% of which are singletons. The specimen comprised peripheral blood, sampled in a trial of Ad26.COV2.S vaccine versus placebo. These receptors originate from a person between 18 and 65 years old who received the Ad26.COV2.S COVID-19 vaccine or a placebo. CDR3s include the opening cysteine and the closing phenylalanine or tryptophan. D genes are given only for firm matches. The size entry is marked missing in some rows and otherwise reads once, few, many or a size class.

V gene	D gene	J gene	clone size	CDR3 protein	CDR3 DNA
TRBV19	TRBD1	TRBJ2-5	-	CASSGQAEETQYF	TGTGCCAGTAGCGGACAGGCAGAAGAGACCCAGTACTTC
TRBV11-2	-	TRBJ2-7	-	CASSLEASRYEQYF	TGTGCCAGCAGCTTAGAGGCTAGCCGTTACGAGCAGTACTTC
TRBV19	TRBD2	TRBJ2-7	-	CASSIGSGELYEQYF	TGTGCCAGTAGTATAGGTAGCGGGGAACTCTACGAGCAGTACTTC
TRBV4-1	-	TRBJ2-3	once	CASSQGVDTDTQYF	TGCGCCAGCAGCCAAGGGGTTGACACAGATACGCAGTATTTT
TRBV4-3	TRBD1	TRBJ1-5	-	CASSQQTGLSNQPQHF	TGCGCCAGCAGCCAACAGACAGGGTTGAGCAATCAGCCCCAGCATTTT
TRBV6-5	-	TRBJ1-2	-	CASSYSPTAYYGYTF	TGTGCCAGCAGTTACTCACCGACAGCTTACTATGGCTACACCTTC
TRBV18	TRBD1	TRBJ2-1	-	CASSLRDSTYNEQFF	TGTGCCAGCTCACTCCGGGACAGTACCTACAATGAGCAGTTCTTC
TRBV11-1	-	TRBJ1-4	-	CASSLGLDPGGKLFF	TGTGCCAGCAGCTTAGGCCTCGACCCTGGAGGAAAACTGTTTTTT
TRBV2	TRBD1	TRBJ2-7	-	CASSRTGGGEQYF	TGTGCCAGCAGTCGGACAGGTGGCGGTGAGCAGTACTTC
TRBV19	-	TRBJ2-3	-	CASSPRRGGGTDTQYF	TGTGCCAGTAGTCCGAGGAGGGGAGGAGGCACAGATACGCAGTATTTT
TRBV28	-	TRBJ2-3	-	CAIGNRATDTQYF	TGTGCCATCGGCAATAGGGCCACAGATACGCAGTATTTT
TRBV7-9	-	TRBJ2-7	-	CASSSRDIYEQYF	TGTGCCAGCAGCTCACGTGACATCTACGAGCAGTACTTC
TRBV9	-	TRBJ2-5	-	CASSVEGRPQETQYF	TGTGCCAGCAGCGTAGAAGGCAGGCCTCAAGAGACCCAGTACTTC
TRBV27	TRBD1	TRBJ2-7	-	CASSSRTGSSYEQYF	TGTGCCAGCAGTAGCCGGACAGGGAGCTCCTACGAGCAGTACTTC
TRBV27	-	TRBJ1-6	-	CASSLLDSSYNSPLHF	TGTGCCAGCAGTCTATTGGACAGCTCCTATAATTCACCCCTCCACTTT
TRBV10-3	-	TRBJ1-4	-	CAISEFQGNNEKLFF	TGTGCCATCAGTGAGTTTCAGGGGAATAATGAAAAACTGTTTTTT
TRBV7-9	-	TRBJ2-7	-	CASSLEYLGAVTHEQYF	TGTGCCAGCAGCTTAGAATATTTGGGGGCTGTAACCCACGAGCAGTACTTC
TRBV7-2	-	TRBJ2-7	-	CASSPRAGGSYEQYF	TGTGCCAGCAGCCCCCGAGCGGGCGGTTCCTACGAGCAGTACTTC
TRBV18	-	TRBJ1-1	-	CASSPNSGRGNTEAFF	TGTGCCAGCTCACCAAACTCAGGACGGGGTAACACTGAAGCTTTCTTT
TRBV19	-	TRBJ1-5	few	CASSMDLRADQPQHF	TGTGCCAGTAGTATGGACCTGAGGGCCGATCAGCCCCAGCATTTT
TRBV24-1	-	TRBJ1-2	-	CATSTGMDGYTF	TGTGCCACCAGTACAGGGATGGATGGCTACACCTTC
TRBV3-1/TRBV3-2	-	TRBJ1-2	-	CAGQGLRYGYTF	TGTGCCGGTCAGGGATTGAGGTATGGCTACACCTTC
TRBV19	-	TRBJ2-7	-	CASSIGGTFYEQYF	TGTGCCAGTAGTATAGGGGGGACGTTCTACGAGCAGTACTTC
TRBV7-9	-	TRBJ2-3	-	CASSLVYAGDTDTQYF	TGTGCCAGCAGCTTAGTTTATGCGGGTGACACAGATACGCAGTATTTT
TRBV5-5	-	TRBJ1-1	-	CASSLGQGLMNTEAFF	TGTGCCAGCAGCTTAGGGCAGGGGTTAATGAACACTGAAGCTTTCTTT